Sequencing of this T cell receptor (beta chain) was carried out in a study of regulatory T cells in long-lasting Graves disease (dated by TCRdb to the early 2020s). Background on the whole study: Newly diagnosed Graves' disease patients had taken antithyroid drugs for less than 3 months. The study was registered as a clinical trial and conducted in China. A total of 35 or so samples were covered by TCR sequencing, comprising approximately 13 persistent and approximately 20 newly diagnosed Graves' disease patients. This study used TCR sequencing and RNA sequencing of peripheral blood to compare persistent Graves' disease patients against newly diagnosed Graves' disease patients. The study at large found these results: The authors acknowledged the small sample size as a limitation that may reduce accuracy. Persistent Graves' disease patients showed lower TCR Shannon entropy and fewer highly expanded clones than newly diagnosed patients, suggesting clonal expansion. Peripheral blood alone was examined, since thyroid tissue, which constituted the primary lesion, could not be accessed. Persistent patients shared more public clonotypes among themselves (around 3,000) than newly diagnosed patients did (more than 950). Sequencing and analysis were restricted to the TCR beta chain. TRBV28, TRBJ1-2 and TRBJ2-5 were preferentially used in persistent disease, while TRBV20-1 and TRBJ2-1 were favored in newly diagnosed disease.

Libraries were made using multiplex PCR. TCRdb names Illumina HiSeq 4000 as the instrument used. iRepertoire HTBI primers and Arm-PCR amplification of CDR3 regions were used to construct TCR beta libraries. Before sequencing, the PCR products went through gel purification. The paper's processing steps were these. Gene usage analysis of CDR3 amino acid clonotypes relied on the roughly 58 TRBV and 13 to 15 TRBJ segments identified across samples. Filtered high-quality paired reads were merged into contigs using COPE and FqMerger. BLAST was used to align contigs to IMGT TRBV, TRBD and TRBJ reference genes, with CDR3 defined following IMGT. Clonotypes above 0.1% frequency were classified as highly expanded clones. Shannon entropy was used to measure repertoire diversity, and the Gini coefficient was used to measure V-J evenness. A clonotype was considered public if more than one individual shared it. In-frame beta chains were kept once TCRdb had trimmed the public reads at Q25 with fastp and called clones with MiXCR. CDR3 protein sequences are deduplicated, and each keeps its most common genes and DNA. TCRdb, not the authors, supplied the V and J calls. In this sample the table shows a few hundred thousand distinct CDR3 sequences, roughly 15% of which occur a single time. Around 23% of the sample is held by the ten biggest clonotypes.

The time point label on this specimen signifies: newly diagnosed GD, antithyroid drugs for less than 3 months. RNA was extracted from PBMCs in TRIzol for both TCR sequencing and RNA sequencing. The diagnosis of Graves' disease followed American Thyroid Association guidelines. Recruitment of patients was carried out at an endocrinology department in Xi'an, China. Each patient gave about 9.1 milliliters of peripheral blood, collected in an EDTA anticoagulant tube. Ficoll Paque Plus density gradient separation was used to isolate PBMCs, and no further T cell sorting was done. An Agilent 2100 Bioanalyzer and agarose gel were used to check RNA quality, while a NanoDrop 2000 measured RNA concentration. The germline V gene gives CDR1 as SGHTA and CDR2 as FQGNSA. Including the terminal cysteine and phenylalanine, the CDR3 comprises 15 residues. The sequence is cut down to CDR3 DNA, 45 bases in frame from base 1.

A note on this clonotype: Its target antigen remains unknown. The junction differs from germline at one of its ends, possibly a read error.

A further study also used this sample, focusing on T cells in Graves' hyperthyroidism and ophthalmopathy. As the second paper documents: A patient counted as having stable Graves' hyperthyroidism if no progression to ophthalmopathy occurred over 18 months of follow-up. Hyperthyroidism patients were newly diagnosed, with disease duration under 2 months, and aged 18 to 65 years. Exclusion was applied to patients with uncontrolled infections, other autoimmune diseases, pregnancy or lactation. Diagnoses were based on clinical symptoms, serum thyroxine and TRAb, thyroid ultrasound and orbital computed tomography. The TCR CDR3 was subjected to a first round of RT-PCR using the HTBI primer set and the Qiagen OneStep RT-PCR kit. Blood samples also contained most of the expanded thyroid clonotypes (frequency above 0.001), which suggests that blood repertoires may reflect thyroid immune responses. Ophthalmopathy was separated from stable hyperthyroidism by a 13 V-J signature model, with just over 85% sensitivity and about 81% specificity obtained in cross-validation and 80%/75% obtained in testing. In validation, the model predicted progression to ophthalmopathy a median of about 6.8 months before onset, with over 60% sensitivity and roughly 73% specificity. To identify TCR V-J signatures that set the groups apart, the researchers used a discovery cohort of 100 patients, made up of 40 to 45 with Graves' ophthalmopathy and about 60 with stable Graves' hyperthyroidism. Whether ophthalmopathy could be predicted prospectively was tested in an independent validation cohort made up of about 18 hyperthyroidism patients plus 17 patients who later progressed to ophthalmopathy. The 95 to 100 discovery patients were randomly divided into training and test sets at a 7:3 ratio. In six Graves' hyperthyroidism patients, the study also compared T-cell repertoires from thyroid tissue with T-cell repertoires from blood. Once sampling was done, hyperthyroidism patients were given methimazole at a starting dose of 30 mg daily, whereas ophthalmopathy patients were given high-dose intravenous methylprednisolone. Libraries were constructed in a second round of multiplex PCR, after which size selection and purification were performed. Libraries were sequenced paired-end with 100 bp reads on an Illumina HiSeq2000. SOAPnuke was used to process the raw data, with reads discarded if the reads contained adapters or uncalled bases, had a mean Phred below 15, or lacked an exact constant-primer or identifier match. High-quality paired reads were merged with COPE v1.2.5, and unique nucleotide sequences were defined as clonotypes. MiTCR v1.1 was used to align clonotypes to the IMGT TRBV, TRBD and TRBJ reference segments. The analysis was restricted to V-J combinations with a frequency above 0.0001, which together covered 99% to 99.2% of the repertoires. The TCS score was defined as F50 (clonal expansion) divided by E x V (chaos), with BLOSUM62-based TCRdist calculated between CDR3 peptides within each V-J. Welch's t-statistics and random forest reduced 500 to 650 V-J features to 13, which were used in a naive Bayes classifier (R e1071). No statistical method was used to fix the sample size in advance, and group allocation was not hidden from the investigators. TCR Vbeta CDR3 sequencing of 120 to 150 peripheral blood samples (around 45 ophthalmopathy, roughly 74 hyperthyroidism and roughly 17 progressor patients) is reported in the paper.

Sequenced material: peripheral blood mononuclear cells (PBMCs), taken at new diagnosis, from a patient treated with antithyroid drugs. This chain is built from TRBV7-2 and TRBJ1-5; TRBD1 matches 8 bases in the middle. The sequence came from a woman aged 18 to 35 with Graves disease. Donor details come from another sample of the same person, matched by shared clones. Here the CDR3 is given as CASRPDRGSNQLQHF. The DNA sequence reads TGTGCCAGCAGACCTGACAGGGGAAGCAATCAGCTCCAGCATTTT.